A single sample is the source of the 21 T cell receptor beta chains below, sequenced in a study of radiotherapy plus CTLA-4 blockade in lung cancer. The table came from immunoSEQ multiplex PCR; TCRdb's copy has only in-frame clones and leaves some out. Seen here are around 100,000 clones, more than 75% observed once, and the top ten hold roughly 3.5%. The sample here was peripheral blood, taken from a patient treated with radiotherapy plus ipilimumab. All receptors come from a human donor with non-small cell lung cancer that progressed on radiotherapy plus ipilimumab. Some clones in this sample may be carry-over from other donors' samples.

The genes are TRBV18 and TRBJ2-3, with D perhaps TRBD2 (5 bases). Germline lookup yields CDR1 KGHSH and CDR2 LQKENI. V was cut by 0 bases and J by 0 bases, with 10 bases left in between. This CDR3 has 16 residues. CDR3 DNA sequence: TGTGCCAGCTCACCACCGCAGCGGCCAAGCACAGATACGCAGTATTTT. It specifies CASSPPQRPSTDTQYF.

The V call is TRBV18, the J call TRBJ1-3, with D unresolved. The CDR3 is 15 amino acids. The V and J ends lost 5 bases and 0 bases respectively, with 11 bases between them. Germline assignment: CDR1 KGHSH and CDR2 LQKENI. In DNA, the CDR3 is TGTGCCAGCTCATCTACAGTGAGCTCTGGAAACACCATATATTTT. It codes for CASSSTVSSGNTIYF. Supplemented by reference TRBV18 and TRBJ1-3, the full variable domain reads NAGVMQNPRHLVRRRGQEARLRCSPMKGHSHVYWYRQLPEEGLKFMVYLQKENIIDESGMPKERFSAEFPKEGPSILRIQQVVRGDSAAYFCASSSTVSSGNTIYFGEGSWLTVV.

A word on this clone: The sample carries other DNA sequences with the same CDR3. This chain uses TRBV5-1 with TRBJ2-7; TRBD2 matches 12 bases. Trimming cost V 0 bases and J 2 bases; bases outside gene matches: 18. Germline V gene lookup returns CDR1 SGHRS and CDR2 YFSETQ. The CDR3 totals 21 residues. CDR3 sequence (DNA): TGCGCCAGCAGCTTGGGATCTGGGGGTCGACTAGCGGGGGAACCGCCCTACGAGCAGTACTTC. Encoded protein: CASSLGSGGRLAGEPPYEQYF.

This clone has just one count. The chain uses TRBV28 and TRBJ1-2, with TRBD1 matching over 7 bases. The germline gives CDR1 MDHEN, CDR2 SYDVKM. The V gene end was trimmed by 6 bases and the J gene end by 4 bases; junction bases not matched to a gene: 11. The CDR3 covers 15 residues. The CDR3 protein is CASRDLRTGAYGYTF. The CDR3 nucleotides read TGTGCCAGCAGGGATCTTAGAACAGGGGCCTATGGCTACACCTTC.

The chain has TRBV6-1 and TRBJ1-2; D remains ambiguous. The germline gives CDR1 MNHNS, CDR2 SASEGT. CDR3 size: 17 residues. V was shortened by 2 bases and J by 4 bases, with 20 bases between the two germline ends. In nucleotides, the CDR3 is TGTGCCAGCAGTGAACCCTTCGAAACCCCGGAGACCTATGGCTACACCTTC. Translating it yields CASSEPFETPETYGYTF.

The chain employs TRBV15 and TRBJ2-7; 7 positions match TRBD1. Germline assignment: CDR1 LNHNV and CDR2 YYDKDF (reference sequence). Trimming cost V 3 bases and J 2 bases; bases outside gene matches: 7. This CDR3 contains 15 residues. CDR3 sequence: CATSSLATGTYEQYF. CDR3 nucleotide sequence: TGTGCCACCAGCAGCCTTGCGACAGGGACCTACGAGCAGTACTTC. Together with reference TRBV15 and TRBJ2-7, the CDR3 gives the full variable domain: DAMVIQNPRYQVTQFGKPVTLSCSQTLNHNVMYWYQQKSSQAPKLLFHYYDKDFNNEADTPDNFQSRRPNTSFCFLDIRSPGLGDTAMYLCATSSLATGTYEQYFGPGTRLTVT.

In nucleotides, the CDR3 is TGTGCCAGCAGCCCATACCGGGACAGCAATCAGCCCCAGCATTTT. Amino acids: CASSPYRDSNQPQHF. The V call is TRBV9, the J call TRBJ1-5, with a possible D match to TRBD1 (5 bases). The CDR3 loop spans 15 amino acids. CDR1 is SGDLS, CDR2 YYNGEE, per germline. Trimming shortened V by 4 bases and J by 1 base, and 12 bases separated the two germline ends.

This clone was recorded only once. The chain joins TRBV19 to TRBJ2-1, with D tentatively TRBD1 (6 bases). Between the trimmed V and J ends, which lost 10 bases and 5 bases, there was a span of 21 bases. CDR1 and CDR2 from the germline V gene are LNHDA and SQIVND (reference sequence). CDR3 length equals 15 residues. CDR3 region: CATKKGQLHHNEQFF. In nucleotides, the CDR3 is TGTGCCACCAAAAAGGGACAACTACACCACAATGAGCAGTTCTTC.

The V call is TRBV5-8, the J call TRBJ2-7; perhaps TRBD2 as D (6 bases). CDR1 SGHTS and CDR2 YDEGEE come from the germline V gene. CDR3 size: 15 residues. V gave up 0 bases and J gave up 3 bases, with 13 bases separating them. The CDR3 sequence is CASSLAGGTVYEQYF. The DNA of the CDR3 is TGTGCCAGCAGCTTGGCCGGGGGAACGGTCTACGAGCAGTACTTC.

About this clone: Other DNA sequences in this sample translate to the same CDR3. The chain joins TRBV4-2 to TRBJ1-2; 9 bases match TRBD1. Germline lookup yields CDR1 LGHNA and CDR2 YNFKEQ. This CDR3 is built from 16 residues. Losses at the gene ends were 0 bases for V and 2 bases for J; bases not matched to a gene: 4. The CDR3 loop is CASSQDGTGLNYGYTF. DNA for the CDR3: TGTGCCAGCAGCCAAGATGGGACAGGGTTGAACTATGGCTACACCTTC.

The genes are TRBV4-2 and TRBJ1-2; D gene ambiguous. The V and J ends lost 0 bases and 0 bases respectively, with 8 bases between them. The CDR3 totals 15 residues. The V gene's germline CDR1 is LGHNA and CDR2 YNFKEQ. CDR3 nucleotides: TGTGCCAGCAGCCAAGATTTGGGGACTAACTATGGCTACACCTTC. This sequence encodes CASSQDLGTNYGYTF.

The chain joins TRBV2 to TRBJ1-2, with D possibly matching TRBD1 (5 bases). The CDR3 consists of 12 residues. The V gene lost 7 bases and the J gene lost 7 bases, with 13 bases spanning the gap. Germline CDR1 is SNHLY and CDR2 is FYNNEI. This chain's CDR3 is CASIGTGSGYTF. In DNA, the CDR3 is TGTGCCAGCATCGGGACGGGATCTGGCTACACCTTC.

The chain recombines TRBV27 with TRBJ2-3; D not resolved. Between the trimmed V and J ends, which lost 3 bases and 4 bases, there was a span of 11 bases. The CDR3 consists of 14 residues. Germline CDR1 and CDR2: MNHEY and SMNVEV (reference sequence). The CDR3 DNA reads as TGTGCCAGCAGTTTGACCCACCCACCAGATACGCAGTATTTT. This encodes CASSLTHPPDTQYF.

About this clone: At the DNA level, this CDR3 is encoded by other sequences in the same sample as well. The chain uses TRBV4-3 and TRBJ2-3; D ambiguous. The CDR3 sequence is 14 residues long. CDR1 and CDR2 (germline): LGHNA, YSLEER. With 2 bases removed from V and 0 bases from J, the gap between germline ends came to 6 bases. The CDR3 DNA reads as TGCGCCAGCAGCCAATCTACCAGCACAGATACGCAGTATTTT. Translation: CASSQSTSTDTQYF.

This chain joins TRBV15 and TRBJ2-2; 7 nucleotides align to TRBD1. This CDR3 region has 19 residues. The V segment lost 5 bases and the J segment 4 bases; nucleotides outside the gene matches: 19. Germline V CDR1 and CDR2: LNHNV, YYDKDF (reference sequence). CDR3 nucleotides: TGTGCCACCAGCGGAATGAGAGGGAGACAGGGTCAGAGCACCGGGGAGCTGTTTTTT. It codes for CATSGMRGRQGQSTGELFF.

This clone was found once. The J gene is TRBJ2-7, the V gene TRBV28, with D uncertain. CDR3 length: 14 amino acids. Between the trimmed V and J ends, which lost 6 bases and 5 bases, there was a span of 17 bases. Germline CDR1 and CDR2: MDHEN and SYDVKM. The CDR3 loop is CASRPPTSRDEQYF. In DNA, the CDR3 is TGTGCCAGCAGACCTCCGACTTCTCGGGACGAGCAGTACTTC.

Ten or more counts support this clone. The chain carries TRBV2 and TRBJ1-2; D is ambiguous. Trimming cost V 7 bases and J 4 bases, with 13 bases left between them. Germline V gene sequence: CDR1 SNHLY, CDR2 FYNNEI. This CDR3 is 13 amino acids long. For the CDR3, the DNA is TGTGCCAGCAATGATCTATTACGCTATGGCTACACCTTC. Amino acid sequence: CASNDLLRYGYTF.

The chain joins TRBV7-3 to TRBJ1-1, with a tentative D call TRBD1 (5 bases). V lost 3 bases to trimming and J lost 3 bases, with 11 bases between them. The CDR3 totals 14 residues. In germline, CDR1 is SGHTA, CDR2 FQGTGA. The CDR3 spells CASSFQGGDTEAFF. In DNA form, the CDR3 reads TGTGCCAGCAGCTTCCAGGGTGGCGACACTGAAGCTTTCTTT.

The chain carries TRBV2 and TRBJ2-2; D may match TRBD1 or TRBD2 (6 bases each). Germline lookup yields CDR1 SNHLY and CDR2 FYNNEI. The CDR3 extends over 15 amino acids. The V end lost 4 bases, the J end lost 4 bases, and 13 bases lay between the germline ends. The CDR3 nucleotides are TGTGCCAGCAGTGGAGGGGGGCTGGGCACCGGGGAGCTGTTTTTT. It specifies CASSGGGLGTGELFF.

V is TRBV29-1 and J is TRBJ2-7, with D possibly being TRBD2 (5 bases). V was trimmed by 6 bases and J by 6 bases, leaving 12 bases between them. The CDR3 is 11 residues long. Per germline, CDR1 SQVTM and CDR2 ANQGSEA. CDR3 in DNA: TGCAGCGTGGGATCGGGGTCCGAGCAGTACTTC. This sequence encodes CSVGSGSEQYF.

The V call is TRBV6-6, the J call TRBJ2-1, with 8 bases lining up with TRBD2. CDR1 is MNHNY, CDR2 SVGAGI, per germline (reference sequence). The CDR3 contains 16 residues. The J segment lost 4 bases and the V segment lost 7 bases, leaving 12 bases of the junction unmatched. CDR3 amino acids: CASTGPGGLRYNEQFF. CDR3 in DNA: TGTGCCAGCACCGGGCCGGGGGGGCTTCGGTACAATGAGCAGTTCTTC.